This TCR beta chain was documented in a study of T-cell memory formation after mild COVID-19. TCRalpha and TCRbeta libraries used 5'RACE with constant-segment primers and UMIs. TCRdb re-derived calls from the 5' RACE reads in MiXCR, one entry per CDR3 protein. The sample shows some 490,000 distinct CDR3 sequences, 18% of them seen only once. This CDR3 has 16 amino acids. Trimming pared 1 base from V and 4 bases from J, leaving 17 bases between. CDR1 SGDLS and CDR2 YYNGEE come from the germline V gene. The specimen sequenced was PBMCs or a T cell subset sorted from them (not recorded which). V is TRBV9 and J is TRBJ1-2; tentatively, D is TRBD1 (6 bases). This receptor was taken from an adult woman who had mild COVID-19 (a few samples of this study predate the infection). Cell type and time point are not known. CDR3 sequence reads: CASSVPLTGASYGYTF. The CDR3 coding sequence is TGTGCCAGCAGCGTACCCTTAACGGGGGCTAGCTATGGCTACACCTTC.